This T cell receptor (beta chain) was captured in a study of long-term antiretroviral therapy in people with HIV. General study results and limits: Increased diversity was seen after ART, yet it remained lower than in transplant donor controls.

Concerning this clone itself: Its antigen is unknown.

The run of the v3.0 immunoSEQ assay was at survey level. TCRdb's copy holds only in-frame clones and misses some; the assay was immunoSEQ multiplex PCR. The sample consists of approximately 35,000 clones, 80% to 90% of them appearing once. One or more pre-ART and two or more post-ART PBMC samples were available from each donor. Trimming removed 2 bases from V and 7 bases from J; junction bases left unmatched: 2. This CDR3 comprises 15 residues. The germline V gene has CDR1 SGDLS and CDR2 YYNGEE. This rearrangement joins TRBV9 to TRBJ2-1; 14 bases are shared with TRBD2. This receptor was obtained from a man in his late teens or twenties with HIV. Sample: unsorted PBMCs, taken 2.2 years after starting antiretroviral therapy. DNA of the CDR3: TGTGCCAGCAGCGTCGGGACTAGCGGGAGAAATGAGCAGTTCTTC. Its protein is CASSVGTSGRNEQFF.